This entry concerns a single T cell receptor beta chain. The specificity of this receptor is unknown. No clone much larger than this one lies a single base away; base qualities are absent. The entire isolated RNA was reverse transcribed using the High Capacity cDNA Reverse Transcription Kit, and thus expressed TCRB transcripts were sequenced. Deep immunoSEQ sequencing was performed on naive, central memory and regulatory T cell samples, with an average of roughly 3.5 million total reads per sample. Sorted cells were lysed in RLT buffer, and RNA was extracted using DNase-treated RNeasy Micro or Mini kits according to cell number. To prevent cross-contamination, each cell subset was processed individually, whereas patient and healthy donor samples were processed jointly. The immunoSEQ multiplex PCR was used to amplify TCRB sequences from cDNA, yielding 87-bp fragments that span the CDR3 region. The amplicons were sequenced using the Illumina HiSeq platform. As for the authors' bioinformatics: Synthetic template baselines were used to correct PCR bias computationally, reads within Hamming distance 2 were collapsed together, and singletons that could not be merged were discarded. Reads were aligned against IMGT to assign V, D and J genes, CDR3 length and insertions or deletions at six rearrangement sites. Within each subset, clonotype counts were normalized to sorted cell number, and only after that were true diversity and Gini coefficients computed with the tcR R package. Repertoire sharing was quantified using the overlap coefficient calculated on TCRB nucleotide sequences. Out-of-frame TCRB sequences from naive cells were analyzed to stand in for the pre-selection repertoire. TCRdb holds this immuneACCESS table with in-frame rearrangements only. Some clones are missing; in checked studies, unresolved V genes explain under half, and the rest has no known cause. The V and J calls and clone size are taken from that table; D and trimming were inferred from the DNA. The sample table contains about 660,000 clones; only one count was recorded for over 11% of them. Of the sample, 0.03% to 0.04% is held by the ten largest clones.

This entry comes from a study of beta chain features in type 1 diabetes (dated by TCRdb to the late 2010s). Broadly, across the study: No differences in mean age, gender distribution, total cell number or subset yield were found between patients and healthy donors. A total of some 100,000,000 sorted cells were examined across all samples, and the number of cells per subset was strongly correlated with RNA yield. The study compared TCRB repertoires of sorted circulating CD4+ T cell subsets between recently diagnosed type 1 diabetes patients and matched healthy donors. Regulatory and stem cell-like memory subsets were obtained from only 8 patients and roughly 8 healthy donors, while naive and central memory subsets were obtained from all 30 or so donors.

Each donor gave one peripheral blood draw, roughly 110 mL on average, collected into heparinised tubes. A BD FACSAria II and a panel including CD45RO, CCR7, CD25, CD127, CD95 and CD27 were used to sort naive, central memory, regulatory and stem cell-like memory CD4+ T cells. Purity was above 95% for every sorted population. PBMCs were isolated right away by Lymphoprep density gradient centrifugation and were stained directly, without culture. So that batch effects would be minimized, each experiment stained and sorted samples in pairs, pairing one healthy donor with one patient. Paper-wide results and their limitations: Because the HLA sub-analyses included only small numbers of individuals, any influence of HLA type on TCRB rearrangement was left unresolved. Naive, central memory and regulatory TCRB repertoires appeared more similar among patients than among healthy donors. Fewer insertions and more nucleotide deletions at VDJ recombination sites were observed in patients with type 1 diabetes, implying thymic rearrangement abnormalities. Because cDNA rather than genomic DNA was sequenced, highly expressing activated cells could have been over-represented, although no difference in activation and CD3 levels was found between groups. In all four CD4+ subsets, TCRB CDR3 length was moderately but significantly shorter in type 1 diabetes patients. PCR might favor shorter templates, but patient and control samples were amplified and corrected together, so any skew would affect both groups equally.

This receptor was identified in a man aged 18 to 29 with type 1 diabetes. The sequenced sample was naive CD4+ T cells from blood. The label giving this sample's cell subset or site can be read as: true naive CD4+ T cells.

The DNA sequence follows: TGTGCCTGGAGCGACAGCGGAGACATTCAGTACTTC. Its coded protein is CAWSDSGDIQYF. Recombination linked TRBV30 to TRBJ2-4; the D match is possibly TRBD1 or TRBD2, with 5 bases aligned in each. The CDR3, cysteine through phenylalanine, is 12 amino acids long. Of all the DNA, just the CDR3 is kept, 36 bases in frame from base 1. Looking up the germline V gene (reference sequence) yields CDR1 GTSNPN and CDR2 SVGIG. The V end loses 3 bases and the J end loses 8 bases, and a stretch of 11 bases separates them.